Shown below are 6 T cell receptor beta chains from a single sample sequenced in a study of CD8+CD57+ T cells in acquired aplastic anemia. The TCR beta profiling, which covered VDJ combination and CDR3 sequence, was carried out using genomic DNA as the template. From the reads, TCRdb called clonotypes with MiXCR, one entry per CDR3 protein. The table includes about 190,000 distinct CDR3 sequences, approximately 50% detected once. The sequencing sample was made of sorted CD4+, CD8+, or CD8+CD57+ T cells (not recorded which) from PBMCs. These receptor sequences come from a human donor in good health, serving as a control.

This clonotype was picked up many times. In DNA form, the CDR3 reads TGTGCCAGCAGCTTAGATTTCCGTGCCGGAGGGAACACCGGGGAGCTGTTTTTT. It is translated as CASSLDFRAGGNTGELFF. The chain has TRBV11-2 and TRBJ2-2; perhaps TRBD2 as D (5 bases). This CDR3 has 18 residues. CDR1 and CDR2 from the germline V gene are SGHAT and FQNNGV. V gave up 0 bases and J gave up 1 base, with 15 bases separating them.

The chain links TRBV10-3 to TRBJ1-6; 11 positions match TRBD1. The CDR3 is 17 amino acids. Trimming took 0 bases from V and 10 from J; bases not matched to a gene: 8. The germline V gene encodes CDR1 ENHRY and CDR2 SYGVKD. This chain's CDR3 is CAISESGRTGGESPLHF. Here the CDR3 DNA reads TGTGCCATCAGTGAGTCTGGGAGGACAGGGGGCGAATCACCCCTCCACTTT.

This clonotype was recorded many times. In DNA, the CDR3 is TGCAGTGCTAGGTTGCTAGCGGGGTCCTACGAGCAGTACTTC. Translated, it gives CSARLLAGSYEQYF. The chain is built from TRBV20-1 and TRBJ2-7; 9 nucleotides line up with TRBD2. The CDR3 spans 14 residues. Germline CDR1 is DFQATT and CDR2 is SNEGSKA (reference sequence). V lost 3 bases, J lost 1 base, and 4 bases stayed unmatched.

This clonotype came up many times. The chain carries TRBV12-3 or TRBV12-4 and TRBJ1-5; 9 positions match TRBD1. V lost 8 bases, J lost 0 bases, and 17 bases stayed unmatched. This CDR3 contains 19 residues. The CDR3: CASRGGQGADNYSNQPQHF. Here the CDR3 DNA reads TGTGCCAGCCGGGGGGGACAGGGAGCTGACAACTATAGCAATCAGCCCCAGCATTTT.

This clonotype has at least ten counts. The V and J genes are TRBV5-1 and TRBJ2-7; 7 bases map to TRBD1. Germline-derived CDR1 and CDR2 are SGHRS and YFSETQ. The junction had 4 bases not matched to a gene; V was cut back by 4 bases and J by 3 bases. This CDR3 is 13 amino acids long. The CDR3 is CASSIGQDYEQYF. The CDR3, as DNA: TGCGCCAGCAGCATTGGACAGGACTACGAGCAGTACTTC.

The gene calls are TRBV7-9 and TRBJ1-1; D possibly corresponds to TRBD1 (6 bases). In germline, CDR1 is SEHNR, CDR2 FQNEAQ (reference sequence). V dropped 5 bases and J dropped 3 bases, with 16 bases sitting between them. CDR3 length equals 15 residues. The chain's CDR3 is CASSLAGARDTEAFF. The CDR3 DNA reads TGTGCCAGCAGCCTCGCGGGGGCGAGGGACACTGAAGCTTTCTTT.